A single sample is the source of the 5 T cell receptor beta chains below, sequenced in a study of cytomegalovirus exposure and HLA in healthy donors. The PCR ran on 60 Vbeta and 13 Jbeta primers. This table comes from immunoSEQ multiplex PCR, and its TCRdb copy is limited to in-frame clones, with some not included. The sample lists 120,000 to 150,000 clones, roughly four fifths occurring once. The sample taken for sequencing was PBMCs. These receptors all stem from a woman aged 50 to 65 in good health and CMV-seropositive.

The chain uses TRBV5-1 and TRBJ2-3, with TRBD2 matching 7 bases. The CDR3 consists of 15 residues. J was trimmed by 2 bases and V by 1 base; bases with no gene match: 4. In germline, CDR1 is SGHRS, CDR2 YFSETQ. The CDR3 DNA sequence: TGCGCCAGCAGCTTGAGCGGGATCACCACAGATACGCAGTATTTT. It codes for CASSLSGITTDTQYF.

This clone was seen just once. The chain carries TRBV5-6 and TRBJ1-1; 7 bases align to TRBD1. Germline loops: CDR1 SGHDT, CDR2 YYEEEE. The J segment lost 0 bases and the V segment lost 3 bases, leaving 5 bases of the junction unmatched. The CDR3 totals 15 residues. CDR3 coding DNA: TGTGCCAGCAGCTCGGGACAGCTGATGAACACTGAAGCTTTCTTT. Its translation: CASSSGQLMNTEAFF.

J is TRBJ2-7 and V is TRBV7-8, with TRBD1 matching 7 bases. The CDR3 contains 14 residues. Germline V gene sequence: CDR1 SGHVS, CDR2 FQNEAQ. Germline trimming cut 7 bases from V and 7 bases from J; bases unmatched to any gene: 13. The CDR3 nucleotides are TGTGCCAGCATCCTAGGGGGCACCGAAGCGGAGCAGTACTTC. Translated, it gives CASILGGTEAEQYF.

The chain links TRBV27 to TRBJ2-2; D may be TRBD2 (5 bases). Per germline, CDR1 MNHEY and CDR2 SMNVEV (reference sequence). Trimming pared 4 bases from V and 0 bases from J, leaving 9 bases between. This CDR3 is 15 amino acids long. This CDR3 is CASSSTGSNTGELFF. CDR3 nucleotides: TGTGCCAGCAGTTCAACGGGATCGAACACCGGGGAGCTGTTTTTT.

The V and J genes are TRBV7-9 and TRBJ2-3; 9 bases line up with TRBD2. Unmatched junction bases numbered 1, after V lost 2 bases and J lost 4 bases. The CDR3 has 14 residues. Germline loops: CDR1 SEHNR, CDR2 FQNEAQ (reference sequence). In DNA, the CDR3 is TGTGCCAGCAGCTTACGGACTAGCGCAGATACGCAGTATTTT. It codes for CASSLRTSADTQYF. The entire variable domain, with the rest obtained from reference TRBV7-9 and TRBJ2-3, is as follows: DTGVSQNPRHKITKRGQNVTFRCDPISEHNRLYWYRQTLGQGPEFLTYFQNEAQLEKSRLLSDRFSAERPKGSFSTLEIQRTEQGDSAMYLCASSLRTSADTQYFGPGTRLTVL.